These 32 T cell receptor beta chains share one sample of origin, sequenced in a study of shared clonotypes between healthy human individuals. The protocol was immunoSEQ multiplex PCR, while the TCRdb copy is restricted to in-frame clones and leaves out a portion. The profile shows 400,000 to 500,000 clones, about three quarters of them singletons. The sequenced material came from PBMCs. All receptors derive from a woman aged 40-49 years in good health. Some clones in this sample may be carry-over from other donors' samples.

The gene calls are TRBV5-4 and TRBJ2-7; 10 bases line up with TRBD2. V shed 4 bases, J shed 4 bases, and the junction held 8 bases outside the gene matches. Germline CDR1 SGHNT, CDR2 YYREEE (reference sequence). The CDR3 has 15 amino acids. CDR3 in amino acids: CASSQGLADPYEQYF. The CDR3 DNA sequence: TGTGCCAGCAGCCAAGGACTAGCGGACCCTTACGAGCAGTACTTC.

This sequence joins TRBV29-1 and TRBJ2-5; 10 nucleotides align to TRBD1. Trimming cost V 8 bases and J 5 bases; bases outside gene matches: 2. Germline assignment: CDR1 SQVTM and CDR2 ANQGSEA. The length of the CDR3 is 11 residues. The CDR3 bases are TGCAGCTCGGACAGGGGGGAGACCCAGTACTTC. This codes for CSSDRGETQYF. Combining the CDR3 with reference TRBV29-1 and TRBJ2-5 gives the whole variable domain SAVISQKPSRDICQRGTSLTIQCQVDSQVTMMFWYRQQPGQSLTLIATANQGSEATYESGFVIDKFPISRPNLTFSTLTVSNMSPEDSSIYLCSSDRGETQYFGPGTRLLVL.

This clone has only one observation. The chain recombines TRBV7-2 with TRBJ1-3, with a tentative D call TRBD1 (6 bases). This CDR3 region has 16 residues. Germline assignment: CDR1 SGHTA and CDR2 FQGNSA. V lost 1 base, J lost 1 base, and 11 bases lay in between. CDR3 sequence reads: CASSLGPGTSGNTIYF. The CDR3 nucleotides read TGTGCCAGCAGCTTAGGGCCGGGGACATCTGGAAACACCATATATTTT. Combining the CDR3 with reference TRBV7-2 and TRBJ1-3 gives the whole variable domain GAGVSQSPSNKVTEKGKDVELRCDPISGHTALYWYRQSLGQGLEFLIYFQGNSAPDKSGLPSDRFSAERTGGSVSTLTIQRTQQEDSAVYLCASSLGPGTSGNTIYFGEGSWLTVV.

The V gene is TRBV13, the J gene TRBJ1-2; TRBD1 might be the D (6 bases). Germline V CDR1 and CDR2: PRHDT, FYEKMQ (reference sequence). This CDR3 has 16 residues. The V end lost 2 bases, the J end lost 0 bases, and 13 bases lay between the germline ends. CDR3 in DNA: TGTGCCAGCAGCTTAAATAAACAGGGCCCTAACTATGGCTACACCTTC. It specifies CASSLNKQGPNYGYTF.

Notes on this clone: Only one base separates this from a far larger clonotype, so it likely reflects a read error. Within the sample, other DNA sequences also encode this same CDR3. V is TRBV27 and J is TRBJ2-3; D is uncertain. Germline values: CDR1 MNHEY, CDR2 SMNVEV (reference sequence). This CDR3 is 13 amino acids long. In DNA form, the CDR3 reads TGTGCTAGCACAAGGTCCCACGGTGATACGCAGTATTTT. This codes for CASTRSHGDTQYF.

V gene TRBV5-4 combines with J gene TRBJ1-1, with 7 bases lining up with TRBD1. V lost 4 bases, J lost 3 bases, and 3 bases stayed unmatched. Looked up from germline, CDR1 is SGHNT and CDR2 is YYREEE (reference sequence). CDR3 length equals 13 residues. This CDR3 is CASSVDRDTEAFF. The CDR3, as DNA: TGTGCCAGCAGCGTAGACAGGGACACTGAAGCTTTCTTT.

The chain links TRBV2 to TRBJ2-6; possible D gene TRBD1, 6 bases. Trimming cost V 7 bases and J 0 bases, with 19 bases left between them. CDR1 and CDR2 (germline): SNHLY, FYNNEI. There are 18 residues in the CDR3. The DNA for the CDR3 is TGTGCCAGCATGGCACCGACAGGAAGCCGCTCTGGGGCCAACGTCCTGACTTTC. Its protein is CASMAPTGSRSGANVLTF.

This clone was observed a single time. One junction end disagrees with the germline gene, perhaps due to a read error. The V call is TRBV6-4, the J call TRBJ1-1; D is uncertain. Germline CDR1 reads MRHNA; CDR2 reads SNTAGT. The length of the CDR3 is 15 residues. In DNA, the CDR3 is TGTGCCAGCAGTTACTCTACTTCTATGAACACTGAAGCTTTCTTT. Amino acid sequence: CASSYSTSMNTEAFF.

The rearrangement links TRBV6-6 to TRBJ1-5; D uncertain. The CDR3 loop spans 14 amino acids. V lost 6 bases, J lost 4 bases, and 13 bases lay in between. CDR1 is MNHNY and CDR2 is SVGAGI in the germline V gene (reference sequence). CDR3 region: CASRLGVLNQPQHF. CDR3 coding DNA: TGTGCCAGCAGACTCGGGGTCCTTAATCAGCCCCAGCATTTT.

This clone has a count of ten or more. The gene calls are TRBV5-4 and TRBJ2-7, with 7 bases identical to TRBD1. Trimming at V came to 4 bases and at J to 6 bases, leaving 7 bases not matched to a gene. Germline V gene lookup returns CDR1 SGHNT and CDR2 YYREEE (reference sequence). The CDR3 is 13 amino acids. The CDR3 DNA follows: TGTGCCAGCAGCAGGGTCGCAGGGGGCGAGCAGTACTTC. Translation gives CASSRVAGGEQYF.

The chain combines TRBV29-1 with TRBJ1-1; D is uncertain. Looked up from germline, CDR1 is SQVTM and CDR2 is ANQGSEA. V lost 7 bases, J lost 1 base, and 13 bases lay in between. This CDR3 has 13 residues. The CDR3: CSAQRQRNTEAFF. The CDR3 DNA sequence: TGCAGCGCTCAGAGGCAAAGGAACACTGAAGCTTTCTTT.

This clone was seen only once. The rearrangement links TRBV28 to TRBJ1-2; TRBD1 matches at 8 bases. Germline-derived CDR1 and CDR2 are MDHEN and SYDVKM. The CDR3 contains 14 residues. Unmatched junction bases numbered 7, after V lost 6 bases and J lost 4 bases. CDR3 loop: CASRPGQDFYGYTF. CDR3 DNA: TGTGCCAGCAGACCGGGACAGGACTTCTATGGCTACACCTTC.

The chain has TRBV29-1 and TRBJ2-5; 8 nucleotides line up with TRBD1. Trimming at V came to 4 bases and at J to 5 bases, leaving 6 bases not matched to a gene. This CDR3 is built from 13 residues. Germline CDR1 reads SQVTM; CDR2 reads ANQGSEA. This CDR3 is CSVGRRGLETQYF. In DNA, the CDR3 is TGCAGCGTTGGTCGCAGGGGGCTGGAGACCCAGTACTTC.

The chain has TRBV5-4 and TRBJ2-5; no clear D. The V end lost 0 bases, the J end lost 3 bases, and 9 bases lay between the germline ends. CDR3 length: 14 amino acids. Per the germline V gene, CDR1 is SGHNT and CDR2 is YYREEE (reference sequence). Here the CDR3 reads CASSLAYREETQYF. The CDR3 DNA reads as TGTGCCAGCAGCTTGGCCTACAGAGAAGAGACCCAGTACTTC.

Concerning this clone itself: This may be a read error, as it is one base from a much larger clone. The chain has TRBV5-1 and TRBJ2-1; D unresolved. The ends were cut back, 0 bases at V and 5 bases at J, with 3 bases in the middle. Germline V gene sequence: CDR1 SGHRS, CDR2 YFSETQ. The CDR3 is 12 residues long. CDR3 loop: CASSLGNNEQFF. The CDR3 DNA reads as TGCGCCAGCAGCTTGGGAAACAATGAGCAGTTCTTC.

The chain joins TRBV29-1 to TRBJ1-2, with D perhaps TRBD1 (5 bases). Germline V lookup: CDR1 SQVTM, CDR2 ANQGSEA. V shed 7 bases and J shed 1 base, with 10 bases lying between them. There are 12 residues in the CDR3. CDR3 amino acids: CSAGQGNYGYTF. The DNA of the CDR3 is TGCAGCGCTGGCCAGGGTAACTATGGCTACACCTTC.

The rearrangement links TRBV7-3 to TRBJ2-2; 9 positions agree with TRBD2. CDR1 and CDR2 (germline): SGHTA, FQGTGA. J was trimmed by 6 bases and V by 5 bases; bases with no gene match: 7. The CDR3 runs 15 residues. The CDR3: CASSAIAGESGELFF. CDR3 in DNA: TGTGCCAGCAGCGCTATAGCGGGAGAGTCCGGGGAGCTGTTTTTT.

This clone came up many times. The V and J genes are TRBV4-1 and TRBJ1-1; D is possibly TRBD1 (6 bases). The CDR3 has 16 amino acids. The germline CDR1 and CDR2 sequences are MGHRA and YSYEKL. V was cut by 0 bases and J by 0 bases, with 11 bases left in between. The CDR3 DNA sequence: TGCGCCAGCAGCCAAGATCGGGGACAAATGAACACTGAAGCTTTCTTT. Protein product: CASSQDRGQMNTEAFF.

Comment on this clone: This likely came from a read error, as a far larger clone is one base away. CDR3 DNA: TGTGCCGGCAGTGTTGAGGGGAGGACTGAAGCTTTCTTT. Amino acid sequence: CAGSVEGRTEAFF. The V gene is TRBV2, the J gene TRBJ1-1; TRBD1 might be the D (5 bases). The CDR3 spans 13 residues. Germline CDR1 is SNHLY and CDR2 is FYNNEI.

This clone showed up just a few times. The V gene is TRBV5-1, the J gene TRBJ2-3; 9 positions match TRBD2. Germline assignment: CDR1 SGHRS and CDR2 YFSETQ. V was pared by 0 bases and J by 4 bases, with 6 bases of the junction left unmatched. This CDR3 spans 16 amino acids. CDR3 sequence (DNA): TGCGCCAGCAGCTTGGGTGCGGGAGGGCGGTCAGATACGCAGTATTTT. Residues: CASSLGAGGRSDTQYF.

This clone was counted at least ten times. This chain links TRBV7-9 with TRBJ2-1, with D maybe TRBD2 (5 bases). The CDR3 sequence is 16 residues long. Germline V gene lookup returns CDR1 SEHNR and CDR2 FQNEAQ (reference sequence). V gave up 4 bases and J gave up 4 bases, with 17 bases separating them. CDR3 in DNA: TGTGCCAGCAGCTCCGAAAACTCGCGGGCATACAATGAGCAGTTCTTC. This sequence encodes CASSSENSRAYNEQFF.

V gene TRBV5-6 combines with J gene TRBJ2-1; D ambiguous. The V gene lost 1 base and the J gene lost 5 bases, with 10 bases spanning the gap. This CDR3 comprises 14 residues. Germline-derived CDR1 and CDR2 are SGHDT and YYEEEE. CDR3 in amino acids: CASSLLGLNNEQFF. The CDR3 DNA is TGTGCCAGCAGCTTGCTTGGTCTCAACAATGAGCAGTTCTTC.

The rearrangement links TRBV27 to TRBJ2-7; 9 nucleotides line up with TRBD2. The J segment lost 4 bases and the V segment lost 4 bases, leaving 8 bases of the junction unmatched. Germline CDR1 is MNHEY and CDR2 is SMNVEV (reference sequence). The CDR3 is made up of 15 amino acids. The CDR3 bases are TGTGCCAGCAGTTCCACCGGGACTAGCCAATACGAGCAGTACTTC. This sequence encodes CASSSTGTSQYEQYF.

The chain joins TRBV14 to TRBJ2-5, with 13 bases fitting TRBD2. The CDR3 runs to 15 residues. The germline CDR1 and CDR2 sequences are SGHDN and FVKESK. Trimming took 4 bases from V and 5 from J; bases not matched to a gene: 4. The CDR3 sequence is CASSLGLAGVETQYF. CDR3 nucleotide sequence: TGTGCCAGCAGCCTCGGACTAGCGGGGGTTGAGACCCAGTACTTC.

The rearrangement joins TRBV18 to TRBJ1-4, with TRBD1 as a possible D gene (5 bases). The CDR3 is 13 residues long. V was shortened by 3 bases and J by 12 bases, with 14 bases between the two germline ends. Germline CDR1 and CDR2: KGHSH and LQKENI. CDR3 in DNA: TGTGCCAGCTCACCTGCCGGTCGGGACGAACTGTTTTTT. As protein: CASSPAGRDELFF.

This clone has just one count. In DNA form, the CDR3 reads TGTGCCACCAGCAGAGATGAGGCGTTAGGTCCAAACACCATATATTTT. It is translated as CATSRDEALGPNTIYF. The chain combines TRBV15 with TRBJ1-3, with D unresolved. Germline lookup yields CDR1 LNHNV and CDR2 YYDKDF (reference sequence). Trimming removed 0 bases at V and 6 bases at J, with 15 bases between. This CDR3 has 16 residues.

The CDR3 here is CASSLAAANTGELFF. CDR3 nucleotide sequence: TGTGCCAGCAGCCTAGCGGCCGCGAACACCGGGGAGCTGTTTTTT. The V gene is TRBV5-6, the J gene TRBJ2-2, with 7 bases lining up with TRBD2. Germline CDR1 SGHDT, CDR2 YYEEEE. The CDR3 runs to 15 residues. The junction had 3 bases not matched to a gene; V was cut back by 4 bases and J by 0 bases.

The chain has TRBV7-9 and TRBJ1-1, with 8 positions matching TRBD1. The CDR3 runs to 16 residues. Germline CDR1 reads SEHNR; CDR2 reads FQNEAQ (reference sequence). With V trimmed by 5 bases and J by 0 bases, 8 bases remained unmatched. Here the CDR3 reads CASSPFQGALNTEAFF. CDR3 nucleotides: TGTGCCAGCAGCCCTTTCCAGGGGGCCCTGAACACTGAAGCTTTCTTT.

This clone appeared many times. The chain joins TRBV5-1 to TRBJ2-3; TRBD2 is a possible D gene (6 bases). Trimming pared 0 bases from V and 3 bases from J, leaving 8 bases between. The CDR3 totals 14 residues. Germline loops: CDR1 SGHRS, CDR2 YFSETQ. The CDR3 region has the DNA TGCGCCAGCAGCTTGGGGGAGGTGACAGATACGCAGTATTTT. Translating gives CASSLGEVTDTQYF. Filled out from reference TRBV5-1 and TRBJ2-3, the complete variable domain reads KAGVTQTPRYLIKTRGQQVTLSCSPISGHRSVSWYQQTPGQGLQFLFEYFSETQRNKGNFPGRFSGRQFSNSRSEMNVSTLELGDSALYLCASSLGEVTDTQYFGPGTRLTVL.

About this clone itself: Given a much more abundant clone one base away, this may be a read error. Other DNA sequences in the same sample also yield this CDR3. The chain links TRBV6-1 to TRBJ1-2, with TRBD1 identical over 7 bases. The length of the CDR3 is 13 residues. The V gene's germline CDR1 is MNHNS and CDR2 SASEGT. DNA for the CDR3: TGTGCCAGCAGTGAGAACAGGGGTAACGGCTATACCTTC. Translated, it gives CASSENRGNGYTF.

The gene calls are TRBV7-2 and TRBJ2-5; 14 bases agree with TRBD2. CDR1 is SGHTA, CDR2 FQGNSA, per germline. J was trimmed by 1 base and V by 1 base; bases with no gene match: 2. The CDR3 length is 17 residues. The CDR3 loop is CASSLVGLAGVQETQYF. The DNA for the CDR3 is TGTGCCAGCAGCTTAGTGGGACTAGCGGGAGTCCAAGAGACCCAGTACTTC.

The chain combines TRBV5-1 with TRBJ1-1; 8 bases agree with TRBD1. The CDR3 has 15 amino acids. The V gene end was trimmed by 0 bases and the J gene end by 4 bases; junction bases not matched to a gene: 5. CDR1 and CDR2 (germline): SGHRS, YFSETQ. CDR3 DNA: TGCGCCAGCAGCTTGGGACAGGGGAAGGTCACTGAAGCTTTCTTT. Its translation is CASSLGQGKVTEAFF.